The source of this T cell receptor beta chain is a study of long-term antiretroviral therapy in people with HIV. General study points: It was not possible to obtain data on ART adherence, viral resistance or therapy changes. Pre-ART expanded TRB clones stayed dominant throughout, though often decreasing after ART.

At survey level, the immunoSEQ assay was run in its v3.0 version. The data were produced by immunoSEQ multiplex PCR, yet TCRdb's version contains in-frame clones alone and is incomplete. Found here are about 13,000 clones, over 65% of them singletons; the top ten hold around an eighth. Trimming took 3 bases from V and 4 from J, leaving 11 bases between them. Germline V gene lookup returns CDR1 SQVTM and CDR2 ANQGSEA. This CDR3 region has 13 residues. The sample holds one count of this clone. Antigen: not known. The rearrangement joins TRBV29-1 to TRBJ2-3, with D maybe TRBD1 (6 bases). The sample here was unsorted PBMCs, taken 1.3 years after starting antiretroviral therapy. The sequence was obtained from a woman between 18 and 29 years old with HIV. CDR3 protein: CSVDRRGADTQYF. CDR3 sequence (DNA): TGCAGCGTTGATCGCAGGGGCGCAGATACGCAGTATTTT.